Sequencing of this T cell receptor (beta chain) was carried out in a study of blood T cell repertoires in COVID-19. Libraries were prepared by immunoSEQ multiplex PCR; TCRdb keeps only in-frame clonotypes and omits some of them. This sample has around 290,000 clones, with approximately 90% found just once. Germline CDR1 is KGHDR and CDR2 is SFDVKD. The CDR3 contains 16 residues. The trim removed 0 bases at V and 4 bases at J, leaving 2 bases unmatched. The TCR originated in a woman aged 25 to 39 with COVID-19, enrolled during active disease. The rearrangement links TRBV24-1 to TRBJ2-1, with 10 bases lining up with TRBD1. The specimen was peripheral blood. The CDR3 DNA reads TGTGCCACCAGTGATTTGAGGGGACAGGGGTACAATGAGCAGTTCTTC. Translating it yields CATSDLRGQGYNEQFF.